The clone carrying this T cell receptor (beta chain) was seen more than once but under ten times. This record comes from a study of blood T cells in healthy people across ages. The overall study: Template switching picked up about one barcoded beta molecule for each two T cells.

The CDR3 runs to 15 residues. Germline V gene data show CDR1 as KGHSH and CDR2 as LQKENI. Trimming removed 2 bases from V and 0 bases from J, with 8 bases in between. Staff drew roughly 10 milliliters of peripheral blood from each donor. Next came a second PCR, run for about 7 to 12 cycles, which used a sample-barcoded 5' primer along with a J-beta primer mix. In TCRdb, the 5' RACE reads were re-called with MiXCR into one record per CDR3 protein. The sample consists of about 720,000 distinct CDR3 sequences, approximately 22% of them appearing once. The chain recombines TRBV18 with TRBJ1-3; D unclear. This TCR derives from a man between 65 and 79 years old in good health. Sample: blood. The CDR3 DNA is TGTGCCAGCTCACCAATGCAAACCTCTGGAAACACCATATATTTT. Its translation is CASSPMQTSGNTIYF.